A selection of T cell receptor beta chains follows, all from one sample in a study of T cell responses to AZD1222 COVID-19 vaccine. Measured with immunoSEQ multiplex PCR; TCRdb has only the in-frame clones, and not every one. The sample yields 250,000 to 300,000 clones, around 93% seen once. The sequenced sample was peripheral blood, obtained 28 days after the second AZD1222 dose. The receptor source for this set is an adult who received the AZD1222 COVID-19 vaccine. Both conserved end residues are part of each CDR3.

j_gene	v_gene	CDR3aa
TRBJ1-3	TRBV5-1	CASSIGVSGNTIYF
TRBJ2-1	TRBV6-5	CASRRGDLSNEQFF
TRBJ2-1	TRBV12-3/TRBV12-4	CASNGLANEQFF
TRBJ2-1	TRBV3-1/TRBV3-2	CASSQEVQRGAQLYNEQFF
TRBJ1-1	TRBV6-5	CASRLQGVVTEAFF
TRBJ1-2	TRBV7-2	CASSLAGTGNYGYTF
TRBJ2-1	TRBV19	CASSRGPTSYNEQFF
TRBJ1-5	TRBV2	CASTEGRVRAQHF
TRBJ1-1	TRBV5-1	CASSFEGEAFF
TRBJ2-3	TRBV5-5	CASSSSSGRSTDTQYF
TRBJ2-7	TRBV3-1/TRBV3-2	CASSQETGYFQYF
TRBJ1-1	TRBV28	CASSSYRWGMGTEAFF
TRBJ2-1	TRBV2	CASSITLNNEQFF
TRBJ1-1	TRBV5-1	CASSWQENTEAFF
TRBJ1-4	TRBV20-1	CPLEEKLFF
TRBJ2-7	TRBV24-1	CATSNGGRGADEQYF
TRBJ2-2	TRBV10-2	CASSDGGVGELFF
TRBJ2-7	TRBV24-1	CATSDPRAGNRNEQYF
TRBJ2-7	TRBV2	CASSGQGAGEQYF
TRBJ1-1	TRBV7-2	CASSTGLPRTEAFF
TRBJ2-2	TRBV4-3	CASSRAAGGSGELFF
TRBJ2-2	TRBV7-3	CASSFEGTGELFF
TRBJ2-7	TRBV3-1/TRBV3-2	CASSQVHPNEQYF
TRBJ2-1	TRBV5-5	CASSLAGDNYNEQFF
TRBJ2-2	TRBV19	CASSKGTGELFF
TRBJ2-1	TRBV14	CASSQRYNEQFF
TRBJ2-2	TRBV6-1	CASSELTDNTGELFF
TRBJ1-1	TRBV5-1	CASGTLEANTEAFF
TRBJ1-1	TRBV6-5	CASSSLQGRRTEAFF
TRBJ2-7	TRBV29-1	CSVENSYEQYF
TRBJ2-7	TRBV4-1	CASSQDHYVSRGNEQYF
TRBJ1-2	TRBV10-1	CASIVTGGGYTF
TRBJ2-7	TRBV28	CASSFWTGGREQYF
TRBJ2-7	TRBV5-6	CASSLTGSPSYEQYF
TRBJ1-6	TRBV3-1/TRBV3-2	CASSPGRRKNNSPLHF
TRBJ2-7	TRBV18	CASSPELAGDYEQYF
TRBJ2-7	TRBV11-1	CASSPAGFGQYF